This T cell receptor (beta chain) is from a study of blood T cell repertoires in COVID-19. Study in general: The cDNA or gDNA used as material had been derived from T cells, B-cell-depleted T cells, or PBMCs.

As originally analysed: The assay estimated nucleated cells by amplifying reference gene primers. Measured with immunoSEQ multiplex PCR; TCRdb has only the in-frame clones, and not every one. V, J and clone size were drawn from that table, and D and trimming were deduced from the DNA. The sample records over 150,000 clones, approximately 84% being singletons. Germline V gives CDR1 SNHLY, CDR2 FYNNEI. The CDR3 has 11 amino acids. V was clipped by 7 bases and J by 4 bases, with 6 bases between them. The chain combines TRBV2 with TRBJ2-3; D not resolved. This TCR was recovered from a middle-aged man with acute or convalescent COVID-19. The sample comprised peripheral blood. CDR3 sequence reads: CASILADTQYF. The CDR3 nucleotides read TGTGCCAGCATTCTCGCAGATACGCAGTATTTT. Supplemented by reference TRBV2 and TRBJ2-3, the full variable domain reads EPEVTQTPSHQVTQMGQEVILRCVPISNHLYFYWYRQILGQKVEFLVSFYNNEISEKSEIFDDQFSVERPDGSNFTLKIRSTKLEDSAMYFCASILADTQYFGPGTRLTVL.